The 14 T cell receptor beta chains below all came from one sample that was sequenced in a study of blood T cells in healthy people across ages. The use of a sample-barcoded 5' primer and a J-beta primer mix characterized a second PCR of about 7 to 12 cycles. TCRdb re-derived calls from the 5' RACE reads in MiXCR, one entry per CDR3 protein. The sample has 1.5 million to 2 million distinct CDR3 sequences, 25% to 30% seen once; the top ten hold 7.7%. The sequenced material came from blood. Receptors were obtained from a woman younger than 45 in good health.

The chain links TRBV20-1 to TRBJ2-7; D is possibly TRBD1 (6 bases). V was cut by 3 bases and J by 2 bases, with 11 bases left in between. CDR1 and CDR2 (germline): DFQATT, SNEGSKA (reference sequence). The CDR3 totals 13 residues. The CDR3: CSASAGQPYEQYF. The CDR3 DNA reads TGCAGTGCTAGCGCCGGACAGCCCTACGAGCAGTACTTC.

The chain employs TRBV12-3 or TRBV12-4 and TRBJ1-4; D gene uncertain. The CDR3 is 12 residues long. Between the trimmed V and J ends, which lost 7 bases and 8 bases, there was a span of 11 bases. CDR3 in amino acids: CASTVPGEKLFF. The CDR3 bases are TGTGCCAGCACCGTCCCCGGGGAAAAACTGTTTTTT.

The chain has TRBV5-6 and TRBJ2-1, with D uncertain. CDR3 length equals 15 residues. V was clipped by 4 bases and J by 0 bases, with 11 bases between them. CDR1 SGHDT and CDR2 YYEEEE come from the germline V gene. CDR3 nucleotides: TGTGCCAGCAGCGGGGTCGCCAGCTCCTACAATGAGCAGTTCTTC. This encodes CASSGVASSYNEQFF. Full variable domain (remainder filled in from reference TRBV5-6 and TRBJ2-1): DAGVTQSPTHLIKTRGQQVTLRCSPKSGHDTVSWYQQALGQGPQFIFQYYEEEERQRGNFPDRFSGHQFPNYSSELNVNALLLGDSALYLCASSGVASSYNEQFFGPGTRLTVL.

The V call is TRBV7-2, the J call TRBJ1-2, with 9 bases that match TRBD1. The CDR3 sequence is 16 residues long. After removal of 4 bases from V and 3 bases from J, the junction contained 9 bases not matched to a gene. The germline V gene has CDR1 SGHTA and CDR2 FQGNSA. CDR3 coding DNA: TGTGCCAGCAGCTCTGGGGGACAGGGCGTTTACTATGGCTACACCTTC. Encoded protein: CASSSGGQGVYYGYTF.

This clonotype was observed once. This rearrangement joins TRBV7-3 to TRBJ2-3; D not certain. Germline-derived CDR1 and CDR2 are SGHTA and FQGTGA. Trimming took off 4 bases at V and 5 bases at J, with 22 bases between the two ends. The CDR3 is made up of 17 amino acids. Written as DNA, the CDR3 is TGTGCCAGCAGCTCCCTGAGCTCCCTCTCCGCTAGAGATACGCAGTATTTT. Protein: CASSSLSSLSARDTQYF.

For the CDR3, the DNA is TGTGCCAGCAGGGCTAGCGGGGGGGCCCATGAGCAGTTCTTC. Protein product: CASRASGGAHEQFF. This rearrangement joins TRBV2 to TRBJ2-1; 12 bases fit TRBD2. The V segment lost 6 bases and the J segment 8 bases; nucleotides outside the gene matches: 5. This CDR3 is built from 14 residues. Germline CDR1 reads SNHLY; CDR2 reads FYNNEI. Looking up the rest from reference TRBV2 and TRBJ2-1 gives the full variable domain: EPEVTQTPSHQVTQMGQEVILRCVPISNHLYFYWYRQILGQKVEFLVSFYNNEISEKSEIFDDQFSVERPDGSNFTLKIRSTKLEDSAMYFCASRASGGAHEQFFGPGTRLTVL.

This clonotype was observed a handful of times. This rearrangement joins TRBV6-6 to TRBJ2-2; D not resolved. This CDR3 spans 12 amino acids. Germline-derived CDR1 and CDR2 are MNHNY and SVGAGI (reference sequence). The CDR3 here is CPLATNTGELFF. CDR3 coding DNA: TGTCCATTGGCGACGAACACCGGGGAGCTGTTTTTT.

This sequence joins TRBV5-4 and TRBJ2-1; D might be TRBD1 or TRBD2, each matching 5 bases. The CDR3 runs to 14 residues. The germline V gene has CDR1 SGHNT and CDR2 YYREEE (reference sequence). With 5 bases removed from V and 9 bases from J, the gap between germline ends came to 18 bases. The CDR3 reads CASRSFWDDREQFF. DNA for the CDR3: TGTGCCAGCAGGTCGTTCTGGGACGATCGTGAGCAGTTCTTC.

This clonotype has more than one count but fewer than ten. The chain is built from TRBV7-9 and TRBJ2-1, with D unresolved. Germline loops: CDR1 SEHNR, CDR2 FQNEAQ (reference sequence). V was clipped by 1 base and J by 9 bases, with 16 bases between them. CDR3 length: 15 amino acids. As DNA, the CDR3 is TGTGCCAGCAGCTTAGAGATATCCCCGAACAGTGAGCAGTTCTTC. It codes for CASSLEISPNSEQFF.

This clonotype was counted at least ten times. The V call is TRBV29-1, the J call TRBJ2-6, with 8 positions matching TRBD1. V dropped 4 bases and J dropped 0; count of bases not matched to a gene: 5. The CDR3 covers 16 residues. Germline V gene data show CDR1 as SQVTM and CDR2 as ANQGSEA. The CDR3: CSVAPGGPSGANVLTF. In nucleotides, the CDR3 is TGCAGCGTTGCCCCAGGGGGCCCCTCTGGGGCCAACGTCCTGACTTTC. Supplemented by reference TRBV29-1 and TRBJ2-6, the full variable domain reads SAVISQKPSRDICQRGTSLTIQCQVDSQVTMMFWYRQQPGQSLTLIATANQGSEATYESGFVIDKFPISRPNLTFSTLTVSNMSPEDSSIYLCSVAPGGPSGANVLTFGAGSRLTVL.

This clonotype was counted between two and nine times. The chain is built from TRBV29-1 and TRBJ2-2, with 7 bases that match TRBD2. The germline CDR1 and CDR2 sequences are SQVTM and ANQGSEA. This CDR3 contains 12 residues. J was trimmed by 7 bases and V by 4 bases; bases with no gene match: 3. The DNA of the CDR3 is TGCAGCGTTGGAGGGGAGGGCGGGGAGCTGTTTTTT. Protein: CSVGGEGGELFF.

The CDR3 region has the DNA TGTGCCAGCGCCATACTAGCGGGAGGAGTAGGGATCCAAGAGACCCAGTACTTC. This translates into CASAILAGGVGIQETQYF. This chain links TRBV12-3 or TRBV12-4 with TRBJ2-5; 12 bases are shared with TRBD2. This CDR3 region has 18 residues. The V segment lost 8 bases and the J segment 1 base; nucleotides outside the gene matches: 14.

The genes are TRBV18 and TRBJ2-7; D ambiguous. The germline V gene has CDR1 KGHSH and CDR2 LQKENI. Deletions cut 4 bases from V and 0 bases from J, with 13 bases between. The CDR3 is made up of 15 amino acids. The CDR3 spells CASSLSTIPSYEQYF. CDR3 nucleotides: TGTGCCAGCTCACTTTCCACGATTCCCTCCTACGAGCAGTACTTC.

CDR3 in DNA: TGCGCCAGCAGCTTATCTGCGGGAGCGGGAGAGACCCAGTACTTC. The encoded protein is CASSLSAGAGETQYF. The chain uses TRBV5-1 and TRBJ2-5; 7 bases are shared with TRBD2. This CDR3 is 15 amino acids long. V lost 2 bases and J lost 4; bases outside the gene matches: 8. Germline V gene data show CDR1 as SGHRS and CDR2 as YFSETQ.